The subject of this entry is one TCR beta chain. Its antigen is as yet unknown. Within the sample, other DNA sequences also encode this same CDR3. Method: immunoSEQ multiplex PCR; TCRdb's copy keeps in-frame clones and lacks some. Altogether about 2.4 million clones are present, approximately 93% being singletons, with the ten largest covering 0.36%. This record comes from a study of shared clonotypes between healthy human individuals. The wider study: CD4 naive and memory got three plates each, CD8 naive two, CD8 memory one. Study results and limitations: Around 5% was the fraction of naive CD4 clonotypes found shared across a few donors.

Sequencing was done on a sample of naive CD4+ T cells from PBMCs. Noted subset: CD45RA+ positively selected. The sequence was collected from a man aged 18 to 29 in good health. Some clones in this sample may be carry-over from other donors' samples.

CDR3 sequence reads: CASSLGQLSTDTQYF. The CDR3 DNA sequence: TGTGCCAGCAGCCTTGGACAGTTAAGCACAGATACGCAGTATTTT. This chain uses TRBV5-4 with TRBJ2-3, with D possibly matching TRBD1 (6 bases). Germline V gene sequence: CDR1 SGHNT, CDR2 YYREEE (reference sequence). CDR3 length: 15 residues. V was trimmed by 4 bases and J by 0 bases, leaving 12 bases between them. The full variable domain, rest sourced from reference TRBV5-4 and TRBJ2-3, is ETGVTQSPTHLIKTRGQQVTLRCSSQSGHNTVSWYQQALGQGPQFIFQYYREEENGRGNFPPRFSGLQFPNYSSELNVNALELDDSALYLCASSLGQLSTDTQYFGPGTRLTVL.